These T cell receptor beta chains were read from a single sample in a study of blood T cell repertoires in COVID-19. Profiled with immunoSEQ multiplex PCR; TCRdb holds only in-frame clones, not every one. The sample includes about 220,000 clones, roughly 89% of them seen just once. Sequencing input: PBMCs or T cells enriched from blood (not recorded which). These receptors all stem from a man aged 25 to 40 who had been exposed to COVID-19. Both conserved end residues are part of each CDR3. Each record gives: D gene, J gene, clone size, V gene, CDR3 DNA, CDR3 protein. A D gene is named only where the DNA matches it firmly. Some rows mark clone size as missing; the rest say once, few, many or name a class of expanded clone.

.	TRBJ1-6	.	TRBV14	TGTGCCAGCAGCCACAGGAGGAGCTCCTATAATTCACCCCTCCACTTT	CASSHRRSSYNSPLHF
.	TRBJ1-4	.	TRBV25-1	TGTGCCAGCAGTGACGGAGACAGGCGCTGGACTAATGAAAAACTGTTTTTT	CASSDGDRRWTNEKLFF
TRBD1	TRBJ1-2	.	TRBV7-9	TGTGCCAGCAGCTTAGGCGAGACAGGGCCTTACACTAACTATGGCTACACCTTC	CASSLGETGPYTNYGYTF
.	TRBJ2-1	.	TRBV30	TGTGCCTGGAGTGACCAGTCCTACAATGAGCAGTTCTTC	CAWSDQSYNEQFF
.	TRBJ2-3	.	TRBV6-5	TGTGCCAGCAGTTACTCGCTAGGAGGAGATACGCAGTATTTT	CASSYSLGGDTQYF
TRBD2	TRBJ2-1	.	TRBV2	TGTGCCAGCATGAGGAGCGGGGTGGGAGGTGAGCAGTTCTTC	CASMRSGVGGEQFF
.	TRBJ1-2	few	TRBV12-3/TRBV12-4	TGTGCCAGCAGTTTAACAGCTCGGTCTGGCTACACCTTC	CASSLTARSGYTF
.	TRBJ1-2	.	TRBV18	TGTGCCAGCTCACCCGGGACACCTCCGTTAGCTAACTATGGCTACACCTTC	CASSPGTPPLANYGYTF
.	TRBJ2-7	.	TRBV4-1	TGCGCCAGCAGCTCCGGGACAAACTACGAGCAGTACTTC	CASSSGTNYEQYF
.	TRBJ1-1	.	TRBV5-1	TGCGCCAGCAGCTTGGGAGGGCAGAACACTGAAGCTTTCTTT	CASSLGGQNTEAFF
.	TRBJ2-7	.	TRBV5-1	TGCGCCAGCAGCTTCCCCGTTGGCGGGGACGGCTACGAGCAGTACTTC	CASSFPVGGDGYEQYF
.	TRBJ2-7	.	TRBV27	TGTGCCAGCAGTATGGGGGCAGGGCCCTCCTACGAGCAGTACTTC	CASSMGAGPSYEQYF
.	TRBJ1-3	few	TRBV7-9	TGTGCCAGCAGACCGACAGTCTCTGGAAACACCATATATTTT	CASRPTVSGNTIYF
TRBD2	TRBJ2-7	.	TRBV29-1	TGCAGCGTTGAGCGGGGGACTGACTTCTACGAGCAGTACTTC	CSVERGTDFYEQYF
.	TRBJ1-4	.	TRBV11-2	TGTGCCAGCAGCCAGGCGTATAGGAATAATGAAAAACTGTTTTTT	CASSQAYRNNEKLFF
TRBD2	TRBJ2-7	.	TRBV10-1	TGCGCCAGCAACCAGACTAGCGAAACCTACGAGCAGTACTTC	CASNQTSETYEQYF
TRBD1	TRBJ2-7	.	TRBV6-2/TRBV6-3	TGTGCCAGCAGTTCCTGGACAGGGAACACCTACGAGCAGTACTTC	CASSSWTGNTYEQYF
.	TRBJ2-7	.	TRBV7-2	TGTGCCAGCAGCTTAGGGCCAGGGCAACGGTTCGAGCAGTACTTC	CASSLGPGQRFEQYF
.	TRBJ2-7	.	TRBV30	TGTGCCTGGAGCGGACAGTCCTACGAGCAGTACTTC	CAWSGQSYEQYF
TRBD2	TRBJ2-5	.	TRBV24-1	TGTGCCACCAGTGACCCTCTAGCGGGGACAGAGACCCAGTACTTC	CATSDPLAGTETQYF
.	TRBJ2-5	many	TRBV27	TGTGCCAGCAGTTTAAAGATTAGGGGTGAGACCCAGTACTTC	CASSLKIRGETQYF
.	TRBJ2-5	once	TRBV5-1	TGCGCCAGCAGCACAGGACCTATCCAAGAGACCCAGTACTTC	CASSTGPIQETQYF
.	TRBJ1-1	.	TRBV6-6	TGTGCCAGCAGTTGGCCCCAACAGGGAACTGAAGCTTTCTTT	CASSWPQQGTEAFF